This T cell receptor (beta chain) was identified during a study of blood T cells in healthy people across ages. Findings of the study overall: Unsorted PBMC material precluded a definitive naive versus antigen-experienced comparison.

As to this clonotype: The antigen is unknown.

CDR1 is SGHRS and CDR2 is YFSETQ in the germline V gene. Trimming took 3 bases from V and 13 from J; bases not matched to a gene: 13. CDR3 length: 14 amino acids. The second PCR ran roughly 6 to 12 cycles with a sample-barcoded 5' primer and J-beta primers. TCRdb ran MiXCR on the 5' RACE reads and lists one entry per CDR3 protein. The table lists approximately 600,000 distinct CDR3 sequences, about 54% of them singletons, with 30% to 40% in the top ten. Each donor supplied approximately 10 milliliters of peripheral blood. Each sample provided at least 5.5 micrograms of extracted total RNA. Sequenced input: blood. The receptor's source is a man aged 55-75 years in good health. V is TRBV5-1 and J is TRBJ2-4, with 7 bases aligning to TRBD1. The CDR3 region has the DNA TGCGCCAGCAGCTCGGGACAGAGGGAAGGAGAGCAGTACTTC. Translating gives CASSSGQREGEQYF.